The TCR beta chain described here comes from a study of blood T cell repertoires in COVID-19 (dated by TCRdb to the early 2020s). For the wider study: Samples from collaborators originated in the United States, Italy and Spain and spanned both the acute and convalescent phases of COVID-19. The repertoires were released in a freely available public database intended as a resource for research on the immune response to SARS-CoV-2. The prospective study material was composed of cDNA or gDNA derived from T cells, B-cell-depleted T cells, or PBMCs. Sample metadata almost always included a de-identified subject ID, COVID-19 status, age in years and sex. Subjects who had been exposed to COVID-19, were actively infected with it, or had recovered from it provided the deeply sampled blood TCRbeta repertoires that made up the dataset. Where available, HLA class I and class II types were taken from metadata supplied by the sample provider and were not determined by assay-based typing. The samples were drawn from the first 160 participants of the ongoing ImmuneRACE study and from 1,254 subjects provided by 6 global collaborators.

TCRbeta CDR3 regions were amplified from genomic DNA using the immunoSEQ Assay, a bias-controlled multiplex PCR. Concerning the study's data processing: The number of nucleated cells in each sample was estimated by amplification of reference gene primers within the assay. Sequence reads were collapsed and filtered to measure the absolute abundance of every unique TCRbeta CDR3 rearrangement. Productive Simpson clonality was computed per sample as the square root of Simpson's diversity index over productive rearrangements. TCRdb retrieved this table from immuneACCESS and kept in-frame rearrangements only. Not all clones are present; in checked studies, unresolved V genes account for under half, and no reason is known for the remainder. That table is the source of V, J and clone size, and D and trimming were worked out from the DNA. The sample records some 390,000 clones, around 87% of which are singletons. The ten largest clones add up to 1% to 1.3% of the sample.

Worth noting for this clone: There is no known antigen for this receptor. Within one base of it there is no much larger clone, and no base qualities were kept.

In the prospective study, participants were roughly 18 to 95 years old, resided in 20 to 30 geographic areas of the United States, and were enrolled through a virtual design. In the prospective study, cohorts were assigned on the basis of participant-reported clinical history obtained from a screening survey and a study questionnaire. For ImmuneRACE Cohort 3, a participant was defined as recovered based on two consecutive negative NP/OP PCR tests, clearance by a healthcare professional, or resolution of symptoms. In the prospective study, whole blood, serum and a nasopharyngeal or oropharyngeal swab were collected from each participant by mobile phlebotomists. Additional blood draws and questionnaires over an approximately two-month period could optionally be provided by prospective study participants. Before DNA extraction, prospective study blood samples were shipped either frozen or at room temperature.

Results and caveats for the whole study, not just this receptor: Clinical and demographic metadata were provided uncurated, with the amount varying by source and participant.

This TCR was recovered from a man in his thirties or forties who had recovered from COVID-19. The specimen was PBMCs or T cells enriched from blood (not recorded which).

The CDR3 region: CASSEVAKNIQYF. The nucleotide sequence reads as follows: TGTGCCAGCTCAGAGGTTGCCAAAAACATTCAGTACTTC. The chain uses TRBV18 and TRBJ2-4, with no reliable assignment of the D segment. V is shortened by 5 bases, J by 1 base, and the region joining them spans 6 bases. The CDR3 spans 13 residues, from the cysteine through the phenylalanine. The sequence is cut down to CDR3 DNA, 39 bases in frame from base 1. The germline V gene supplies CDR1 KGHSH and CDR2 LQKENI.